Listed below are T cell receptor beta chains from one sample, sequenced in a study of cytomegalovirus exposure and HLA in healthy donors. The table came from immunoSEQ multiplex PCR; TCRdb's copy has only in-frame clones and leaves some out. The sample records 210,000 or so clones, roughly 81% being singletons. The sample consisted of PBMCs. The receptors derive from a woman in her 30s in good health and CMV-seropositive. Each CDR3 is given with its conserved first and last residue. D genes are given only for firm matches. A row's size may be missing; if present it is once, few, many or a size class.

TRBD1	-	TRBV7-6	TRBJ1-2	CASSPGTGTRGYTF	TGTGCCAGCAGTCCCGGGACAGGGACTCGTGGCTACACCTTC
-	once	TRBV6-6	TRBJ2-3	CASSYGVAGADTQYF	TGTGCCAGCAGTTACGGGGTGGCGGGCGCCGATACGCAGTATTTT
TRBD1	-	TRBV6-1	TRBJ2-7	CASSEVGTVSYEQYF	TGTGCCAGCAGTGAAGTTGGGACAGTCTCCTACGAGCAGTACTTC
-	-	TRBV6-6	TRBJ2-1	CASSYVGPGVGNEQFF	TGTGCCAGCAGTTACGTCGGGCCAGGGGTCGGCAATGAGCAGTTCTTC
-	-	TRBV7-3	TRBJ2-3	CASSSGSGDTQYF	TGTGCCAGCAGCTCAGGATCTGGGGATACGCAGTATTTT
TRBD1	-	TRBV4-1	TRBJ1-3	CASSRQQGSGNTIYF	TGCGCCAGCAGCCGTCAACAGGGGTCTGGAAACACCATATATTTT
-	-	TRBV28	TRBJ2-3	CASISGSTDTQYF	TGTGCCAGCATATCGGGGAGCACAGATACGCAGTATTTT
-	-	TRBV7-9	TRBJ1-3	CASSLVPTGNTIYF	TGTGCCAGCAGCTTAGTACCTACCGGAAACACCATATATTTT
-	few	TRBV19	TRBJ2-2	CASSIGGGIVTGELFF	TGTGCCAGTAGTATAGGAGGAGGGATCGTCACCGGGGAGCTGTTTTTT
-	few	TRBV5-8	TRBJ1-5	CASSFQGLSQRNQPQHF	TGTGCCAGCAGCTTCCAGGGTTTATCACAGAGAAATCAGCCCCAGCATTTT
-	-	TRBV27	TRBJ1-4	CAREQENEKLFF	TGTGCCAGGGAACAGGAGAATGAAAAACTGTTTTTT
-	-	TRBV28	TRBJ1-1	CASSLGGLGGKSTEAFF	TGTGCCAGCAGTTTGGGTGGATTGGGGGGGAAGAGCACTGAAGCTTTCTTT
TRBD1	-	TRBV5-3	TRBJ2-5	CARSFKDRVETQYF	TGTGCCAGAAGCTTTAAGGACAGGGTGGAGACCCAGTACTTC
-	-	TRBV2	TRBJ2-1	CASSDGAEYNEQFF	TGTGCCAGCAGTGATGGGGCAGAATACAATGAGCAGTTCTTC
TRBD2	-	TRBV5-1	TRBJ2-5	CASSSLAGIGETQYF	TGCGCCAGCAGTTCTCTAGCGGGGATCGGAGAGACCCAGTACTTC
-	-	TRBV5-1	TRBJ1-5	CASSLEGGNQPQHF	TGCGCCAGCAGCTTGGAGGGAGGCAATCAGCCCCAGCATTTT
TRBD1	few	TRBV6-5	TRBJ1-2	CASSPTGQRDYGYTF	TGTGCCAGCAGCCCAACGGGACAGCGGGACTATGGCTACACCTTC
TRBD2	-	TRBV9	TRBJ2-1	CASSVGSGGPDNEQFF	TGTGCCAGCAGCGTAGGGTCGGGAGGGCCGGACAATGAGCAGTTCTTC
TRBD1	-	TRBV6-6	TRBJ2-7	CASSPVPGQGFREQYF	TGTGCCAGCAGCCCAGTTCCGGGACAGGGTTTCCGCGAGCAGTACTTC
TRBD1	-	TRBV30	TRBJ1-1	CAWSGQGDTEAFF	TGTGCCTGGAGTGGACAGGGTGACACTGAAGCTTTCTTT